This entry features one TCR beta chain sequence. What it binds is not known. The CDR3 loop spans 13 amino acids. CDR1 and CDR2 from the germline V gene are WSHSY and SAAADI. Losses at the gene ends were 5 bases for V and 6 bases for J; bases not matched to a gene: 6. These data belong to a study of T cells in Graves' hyperthyroidism and ophthalmopathy. Study conclusions and caveats: Stable hyperthyroidism was told apart from ophthalmopathy by a model built on 13 V-J features.

Authors of the study amplified TCR beta CDR3 regions from RNA transcripts. A set of HTBI primers served as the primers for a first-round RT-PCR of the TCR CDR3. TCRdb reprocessed the multiplex PCR reads with MiXCR, giving one entry per CDR3 protein. In the table there are 340,000 or so distinct CDR3 sequences, around a sixth of which are singletons. Sequencing was performed on blood. This receptor was obtained from a woman in her fifties or sixties with Graves' hyperthyroidism. The rearrangement links TRBV10-2 to TRBJ1-1; 7 positions agree with TRBD1. CDR3 coding DNA: TGCGCCAGCAGTAAAAACAGGGGCTCTGAAGCTTTCTTT. It yields the protein CASSKNRGSEAFF.